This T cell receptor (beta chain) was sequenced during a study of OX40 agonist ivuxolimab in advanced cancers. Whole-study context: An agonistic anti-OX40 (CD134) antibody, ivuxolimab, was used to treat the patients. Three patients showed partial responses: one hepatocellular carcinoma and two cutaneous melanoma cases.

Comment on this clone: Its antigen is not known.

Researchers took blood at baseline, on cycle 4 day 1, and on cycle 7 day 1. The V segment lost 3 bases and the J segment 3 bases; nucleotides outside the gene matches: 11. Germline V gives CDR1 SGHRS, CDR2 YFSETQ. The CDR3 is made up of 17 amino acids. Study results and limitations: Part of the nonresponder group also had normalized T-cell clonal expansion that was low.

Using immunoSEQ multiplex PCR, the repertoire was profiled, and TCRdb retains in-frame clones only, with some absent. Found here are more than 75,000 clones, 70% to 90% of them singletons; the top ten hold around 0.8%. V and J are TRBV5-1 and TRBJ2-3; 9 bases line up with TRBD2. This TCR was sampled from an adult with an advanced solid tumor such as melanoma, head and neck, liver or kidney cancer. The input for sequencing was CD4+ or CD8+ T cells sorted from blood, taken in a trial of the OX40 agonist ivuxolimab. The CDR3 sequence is CASSSTLSGRGTDTQYF. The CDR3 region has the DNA TGCGCCAGCAGCTCCACACTTAGCGGGAGAGGGACAGATACGCAGTATTTT.